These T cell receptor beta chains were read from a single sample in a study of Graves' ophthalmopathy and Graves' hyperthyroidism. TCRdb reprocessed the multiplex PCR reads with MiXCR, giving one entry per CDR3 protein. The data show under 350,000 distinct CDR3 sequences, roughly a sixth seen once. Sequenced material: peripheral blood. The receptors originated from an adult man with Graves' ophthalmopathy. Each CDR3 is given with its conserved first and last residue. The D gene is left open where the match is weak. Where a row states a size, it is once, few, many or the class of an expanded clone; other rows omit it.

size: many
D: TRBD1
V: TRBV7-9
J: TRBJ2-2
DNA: TGTGCCAGCAGCTTCATTCCTAGTGGAGTAACCAGGGGGCTTACGAACACCGGGGAGCTGTTTTTT
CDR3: CASSFIPSGVTRGLTNTGELFF

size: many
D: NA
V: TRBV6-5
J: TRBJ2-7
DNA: TGTGCCAGCAGTTACTCACAGGGTTACTACGAACAGTACTTC
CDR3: CASSYSQGYYEQYF

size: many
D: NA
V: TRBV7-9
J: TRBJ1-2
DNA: TGTGCCAGCAGCCCACCGTCGAACTATGGCTACACCTTC
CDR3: CASSPPSNYGYTF

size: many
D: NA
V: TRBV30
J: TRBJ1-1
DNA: TGTGCCTGGAGTCCACCGCCGTTGCTGAACACTGAAGCTTTCTTT
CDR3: CAWSPPPLLNTEAFF

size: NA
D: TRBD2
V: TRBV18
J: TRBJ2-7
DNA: TGTGCCAGCTCACCAGGGCTAGCGGGAGCGGCCTACGAGCAGTACTTC
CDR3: CASSPGLAGAAYEQYF

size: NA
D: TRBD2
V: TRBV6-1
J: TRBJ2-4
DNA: TGTGCCAGCAGTCGGGGACTAGCGGGGGACAAAAACATTCAGTACTTC
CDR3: CASSRGLAGDKNIQYF

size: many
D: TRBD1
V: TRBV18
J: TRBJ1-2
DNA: TGTGCCAGCTCCCTGGGACAGATCTATGGCTACACCTTC
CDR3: CASSLGQIYGYTF

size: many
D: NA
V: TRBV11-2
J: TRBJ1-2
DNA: TGTGCCAGCAGCGAGGAACCGTCCCTCTACACCTTC
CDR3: CASSEEPSLYTF

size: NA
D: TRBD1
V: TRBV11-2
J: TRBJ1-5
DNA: TGTGCCAGCAGCCCGACAGGGGGCTGGCAGCCCCAGCATTTT
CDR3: CASSPTGGWQPQHF

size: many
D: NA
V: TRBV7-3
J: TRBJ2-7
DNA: TGTGCCAGCAGCTTAACTAGCGGACTCGCCGAGCAGTACTTC
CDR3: CASSLTSGLAEQYF

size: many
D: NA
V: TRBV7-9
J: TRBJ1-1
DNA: TGTGCCAGCAGCCTGGAATACACTGAAGCTTTCTTT
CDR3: CASSLEYTEAFF

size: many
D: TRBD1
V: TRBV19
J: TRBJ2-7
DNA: TGTGCCAGTAGTAGAGGACAGGGGGCCTCCTACGAGCAGTACTTC
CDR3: CASSRGQGASYEQYF

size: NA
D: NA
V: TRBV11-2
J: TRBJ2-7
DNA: TGTGCCAGCAGCTTAAGGGGATGGGCCTACGAGCAGTACTTC
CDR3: CASSLRGWAYEQYF

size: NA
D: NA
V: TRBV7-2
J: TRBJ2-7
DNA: TGTGCCAGCAGCTACAGGGATTACTACGAGCAGTACTTC
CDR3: CASSYRDYYEQYF

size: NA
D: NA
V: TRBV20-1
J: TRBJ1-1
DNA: TGCAGTGCTATAGGCGTGCGGGAGGGGAGCACTGAAGCTTTCTTT
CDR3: CSAIGVREGSTEAFF

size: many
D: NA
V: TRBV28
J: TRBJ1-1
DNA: TGTGCCAGCAGAAGCCCCGGGGGGGGAAACGGGAGGGCTGAAGCTTTCTTT
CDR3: CASRSPGGGNGRAEAFF

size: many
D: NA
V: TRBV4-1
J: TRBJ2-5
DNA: TGCGCCAGCAGCCAAGTAGAGAGTGGAGACCAGTACTTC
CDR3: CASSQVESGDQYF

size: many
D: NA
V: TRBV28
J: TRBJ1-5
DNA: TGTGCCAGCAGTTTAACTATAGGCGGGAATCAGCCCCAGCATTTT
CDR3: CASSLTIGGNQPQHF

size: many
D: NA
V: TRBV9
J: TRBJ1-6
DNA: TGTGCCAGCAGCATCGGAGCGGGGTCACCCCTCCACTTT
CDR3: CASSIGAGSPLHF

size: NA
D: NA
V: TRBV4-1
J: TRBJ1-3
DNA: TGCGCCAGCAGCCAATATATGGACGGACATGGGGAAAGAAACACCATATATTTT
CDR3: CASSQYMDGHGERNTIYF

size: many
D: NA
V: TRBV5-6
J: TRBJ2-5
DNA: TGTGCCAGCGGATCAGGGGGGAACTTCCAAGAGACCCAGTACTTC
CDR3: CASGSGGNFQETQYF

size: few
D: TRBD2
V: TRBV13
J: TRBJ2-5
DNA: TGTGCCAGCAGCTTACGGTCGGCTAGCGGGAACCAAGAGACCCAGTACTTC
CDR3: CASSLRSASGNQETQYF

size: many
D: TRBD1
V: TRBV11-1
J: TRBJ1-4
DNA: TGTGCCAGCAGCGCGGGCCGGGACAGCTCAAGGGAACTGTTTTTC
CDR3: CASSAGRDSSRELFF

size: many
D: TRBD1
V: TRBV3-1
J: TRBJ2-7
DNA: TGTGCCAGCAGCCCGACAGGGGAAGAGCAGTACTTC
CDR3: CASSPTGEEQYF

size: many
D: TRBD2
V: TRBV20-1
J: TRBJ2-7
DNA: TGCAGTGCCAGGACTAGCGGAAACACCTACGAGCAGTACTTC
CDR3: CSARTSGNTYEQYF

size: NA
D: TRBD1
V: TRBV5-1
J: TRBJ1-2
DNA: TGCGCCAGCAGCTTGGGGGCAAGGGACAGCCCTAACTATGGCTACACCTTC
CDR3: CASSLGARDSPNYGYTF

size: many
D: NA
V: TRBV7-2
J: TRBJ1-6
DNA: TGTGCCAGCAGCTTACTGGGGCATAGCTCCTATAATTCACCCCTCCACTTT
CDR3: CASSLLGHSSYNSPLHF

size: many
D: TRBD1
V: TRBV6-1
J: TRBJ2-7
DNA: TGTGCCAGCAGTGGCCAGGACAGGGGAGGCGAGCAGTACTTC
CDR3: CASSGQDRGGEQYF

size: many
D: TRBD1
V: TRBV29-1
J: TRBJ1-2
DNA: TGCAGCGTTGCGGGACAGAACTATGGCTACACCTTC
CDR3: CSVAGQNYGYTF

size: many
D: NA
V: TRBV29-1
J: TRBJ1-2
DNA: TGCAGCGTGTTAGGGGATGGCTACACCTTC
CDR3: CSVLGDGYTF

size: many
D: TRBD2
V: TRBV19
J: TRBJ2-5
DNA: TGTGCCAGTAGTTTTAGTAGCGGGGGGCGCCGAGAGACCCAGTACTTC
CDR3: CASSFSSGGRRETQYF

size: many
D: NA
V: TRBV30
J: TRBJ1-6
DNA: TGTGCCTGGAGTGTGCCGGTGGGGTTCTCCTATAATTCACCCCTCCACTTT
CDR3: CAWSVPVGFSYNSPLHF

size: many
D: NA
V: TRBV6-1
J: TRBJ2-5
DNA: TGTGCCAGCAGCCAATCCCTACAAGGTTCGAAAGAGACCCAGTACTTC
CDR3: CASSQSLQGSKETQYF